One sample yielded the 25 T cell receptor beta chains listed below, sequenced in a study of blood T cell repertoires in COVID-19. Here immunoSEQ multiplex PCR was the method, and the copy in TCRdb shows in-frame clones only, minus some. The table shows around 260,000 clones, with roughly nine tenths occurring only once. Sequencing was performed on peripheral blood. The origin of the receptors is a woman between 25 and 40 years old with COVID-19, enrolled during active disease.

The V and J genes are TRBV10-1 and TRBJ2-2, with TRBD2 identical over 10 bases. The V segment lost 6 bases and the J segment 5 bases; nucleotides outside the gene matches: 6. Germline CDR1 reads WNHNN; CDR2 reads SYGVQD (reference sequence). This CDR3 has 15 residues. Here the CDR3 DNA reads TGCGCCAGCAGCAAACTAGCGGGGATGACCGGGGAGCTGTTTTTT. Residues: CASSKLAGMTGELFF.

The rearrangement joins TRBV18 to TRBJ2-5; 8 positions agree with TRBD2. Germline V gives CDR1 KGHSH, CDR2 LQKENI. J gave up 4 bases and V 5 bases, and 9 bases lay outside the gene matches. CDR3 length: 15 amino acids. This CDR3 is CASSKSGSSPETQYF. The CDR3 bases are TGTGCCAGCTCAAAGAGCGGGAGTTCGCCAGAGACCCAGTACTTC.

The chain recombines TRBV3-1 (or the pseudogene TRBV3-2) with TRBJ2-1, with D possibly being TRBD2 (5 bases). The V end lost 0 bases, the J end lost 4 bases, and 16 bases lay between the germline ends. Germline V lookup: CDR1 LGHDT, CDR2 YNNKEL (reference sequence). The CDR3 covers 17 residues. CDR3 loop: CASSQEISLGPYNEQFF. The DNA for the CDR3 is TGTGCCAGCAGCCAAGAAATATCACTAGGACCTTACAATGAGCAGTTCTTC.

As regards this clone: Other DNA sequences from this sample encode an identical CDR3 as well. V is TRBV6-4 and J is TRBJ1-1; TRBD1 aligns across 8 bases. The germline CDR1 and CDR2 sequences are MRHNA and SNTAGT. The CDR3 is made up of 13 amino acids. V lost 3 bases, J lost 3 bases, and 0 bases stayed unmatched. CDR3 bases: TGTGCCAGCAGTGAGGACAGGGACACTGAAGCTTTCTTT. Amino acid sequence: CASSEDRDTEAFF.

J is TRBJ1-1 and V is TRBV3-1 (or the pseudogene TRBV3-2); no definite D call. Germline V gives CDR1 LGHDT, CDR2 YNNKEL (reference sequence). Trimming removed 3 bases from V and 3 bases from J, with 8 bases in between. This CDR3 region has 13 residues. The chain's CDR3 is CASSHNIDTEAFF. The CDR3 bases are TGTGCCAGCAGCCATAACATCGACACTGAAGCTTTCTTT.

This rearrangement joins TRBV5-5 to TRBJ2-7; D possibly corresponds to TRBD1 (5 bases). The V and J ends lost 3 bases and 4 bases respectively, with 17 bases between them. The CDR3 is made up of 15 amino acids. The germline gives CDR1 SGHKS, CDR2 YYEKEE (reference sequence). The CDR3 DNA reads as TGTGCCAGCAGCTCCCAGGGCAGCAACATTTACGAGCAGTACTTC. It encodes CASSSQGSNIYEQYF.

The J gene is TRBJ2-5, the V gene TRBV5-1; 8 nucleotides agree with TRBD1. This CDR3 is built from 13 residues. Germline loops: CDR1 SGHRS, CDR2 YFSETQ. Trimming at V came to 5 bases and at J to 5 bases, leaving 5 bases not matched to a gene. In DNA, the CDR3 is TGCGCCAGCAGTGCAGGGGGCGGTGAGACCCAGTACTTC. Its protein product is CASSAGGGETQYF.

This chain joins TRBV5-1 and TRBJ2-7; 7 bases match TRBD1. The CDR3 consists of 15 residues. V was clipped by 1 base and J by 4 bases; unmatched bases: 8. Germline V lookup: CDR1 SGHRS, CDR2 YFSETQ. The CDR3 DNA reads TGCGCCAGCAGCTTGACAGGGGATCGTATGTACGAGCAGTACTTC. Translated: CASSLTGDRMYEQYF.

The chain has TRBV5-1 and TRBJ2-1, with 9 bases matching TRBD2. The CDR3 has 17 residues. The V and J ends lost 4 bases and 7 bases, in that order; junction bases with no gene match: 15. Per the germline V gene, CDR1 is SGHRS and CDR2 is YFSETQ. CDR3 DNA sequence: TGCGCCAGCAGCCCGACGCTTCGGCGGGAGGGCCAAAATGAGCAGTTCTTC. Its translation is CASSPTLRREGQNEQFF.

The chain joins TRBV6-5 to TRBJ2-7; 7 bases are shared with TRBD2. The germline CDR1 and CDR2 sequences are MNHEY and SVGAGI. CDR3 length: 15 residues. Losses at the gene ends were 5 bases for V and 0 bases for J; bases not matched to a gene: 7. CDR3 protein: CASSSGTPSSYEQYF. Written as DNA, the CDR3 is TGTGCCAGCAGTAGCGGGACCCCCAGCTCCTACGAGCAGTACTTC.

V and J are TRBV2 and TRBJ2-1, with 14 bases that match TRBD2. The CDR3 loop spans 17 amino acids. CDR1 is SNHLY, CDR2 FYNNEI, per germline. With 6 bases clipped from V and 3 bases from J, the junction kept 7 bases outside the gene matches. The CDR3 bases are TGTGCCAGCAGGCGTTTGACTAGCGGGAGGGTCTACAATGAGCAGTTCTTC. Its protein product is CASRRLTSGRVYNEQFF.

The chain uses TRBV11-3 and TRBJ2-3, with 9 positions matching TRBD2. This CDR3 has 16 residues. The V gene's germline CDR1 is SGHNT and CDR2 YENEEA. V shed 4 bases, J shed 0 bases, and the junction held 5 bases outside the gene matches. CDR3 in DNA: TGTGCCAGCAGCTCTAAGACTAGCGGAAGCACAGATACGCAGTATTTT. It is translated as CASSSKTSGSTDTQYF. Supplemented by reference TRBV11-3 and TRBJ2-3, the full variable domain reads EAGVVQSPRYKIIEKKQPVAFWCNPISGHNTLYWYLQNLGQGPELLIRYENEEAVDDSQLPKDRFSAERLKGVDSTLKIQPAELGDSAVYLCASSSKTSGSTDTQYFGPGTRLTVL.

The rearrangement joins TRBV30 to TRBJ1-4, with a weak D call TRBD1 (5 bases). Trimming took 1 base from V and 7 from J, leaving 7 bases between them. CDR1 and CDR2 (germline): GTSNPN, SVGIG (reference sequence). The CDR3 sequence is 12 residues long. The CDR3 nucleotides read TGTGCCTGGAGTGGGGGGGGTGAAAAACTGTTTTTT. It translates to CAWSGGGEKLFF.

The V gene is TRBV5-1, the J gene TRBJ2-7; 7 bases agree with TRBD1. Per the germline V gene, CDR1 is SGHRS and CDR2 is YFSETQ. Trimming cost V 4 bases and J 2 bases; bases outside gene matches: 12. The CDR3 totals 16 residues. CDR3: CASSLLSGTVAYEQYF. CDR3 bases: TGCGCCAGCAGCCTTTTGTCCGGGACAGTCGCCTACGAGCAGTACTTC.

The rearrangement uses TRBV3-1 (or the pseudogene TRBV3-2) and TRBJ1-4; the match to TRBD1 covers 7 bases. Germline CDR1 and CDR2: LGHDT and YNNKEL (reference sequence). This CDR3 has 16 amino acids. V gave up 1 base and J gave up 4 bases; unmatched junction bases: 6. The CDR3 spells CASSQVRGAFNEKLFF. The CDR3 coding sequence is TGTGCCAGCAGCCAAGTCAGGGGGGCCTTTAATGAAAAACTGTTTTTT.

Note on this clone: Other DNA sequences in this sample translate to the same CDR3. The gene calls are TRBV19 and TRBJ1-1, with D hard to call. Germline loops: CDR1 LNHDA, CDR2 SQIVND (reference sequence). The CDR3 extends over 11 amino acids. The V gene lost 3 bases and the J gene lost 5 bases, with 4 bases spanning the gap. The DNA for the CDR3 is TGTGCCAGTAGTATGTCGACTGAAGCTTTCTTT. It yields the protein CASSMSTEAFF.

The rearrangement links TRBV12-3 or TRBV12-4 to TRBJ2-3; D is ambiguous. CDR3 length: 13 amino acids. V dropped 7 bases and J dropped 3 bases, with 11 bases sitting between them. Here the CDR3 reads CASNGRSTDTQYF. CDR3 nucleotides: TGTGCCAGCAACGGCAGGTCGACAGATACGCAGTATTTT.

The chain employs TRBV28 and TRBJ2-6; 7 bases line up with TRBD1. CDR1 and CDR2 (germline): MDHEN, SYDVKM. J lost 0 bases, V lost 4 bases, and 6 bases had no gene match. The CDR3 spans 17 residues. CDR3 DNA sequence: TGTGCCAGCAGTTATGGGACAGACTTCTCTGGGGCCAACGTCCTGACTTTC. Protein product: CASSYGTDFSGANVLTF.

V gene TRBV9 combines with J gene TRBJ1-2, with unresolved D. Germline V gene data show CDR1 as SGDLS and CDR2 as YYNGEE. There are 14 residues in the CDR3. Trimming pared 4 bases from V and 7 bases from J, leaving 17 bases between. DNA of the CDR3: TGTGCCAGCAGCCTCCCTTCGGTGCGTGGTGGCTACACCTTC. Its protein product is CASSLPSVRGGYTF.

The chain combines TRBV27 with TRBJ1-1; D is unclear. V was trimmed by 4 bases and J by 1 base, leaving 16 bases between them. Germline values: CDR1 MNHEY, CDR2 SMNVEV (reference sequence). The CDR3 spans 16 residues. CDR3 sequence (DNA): TGTGCCAGCAGTTCCCCTCTCACAACTAAGAACACTGAAGCTTTCTTT. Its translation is CASSSPLTTKNTEAFF.

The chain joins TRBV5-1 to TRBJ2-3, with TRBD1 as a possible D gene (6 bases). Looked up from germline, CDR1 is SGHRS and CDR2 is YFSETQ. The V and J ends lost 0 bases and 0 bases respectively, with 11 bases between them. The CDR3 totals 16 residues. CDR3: CASSLEGESSTDTQYF. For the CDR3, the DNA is TGCGCCAGCAGCTTGGAGGGGGAGTCTAGCACAGATACGCAGTATTTT.

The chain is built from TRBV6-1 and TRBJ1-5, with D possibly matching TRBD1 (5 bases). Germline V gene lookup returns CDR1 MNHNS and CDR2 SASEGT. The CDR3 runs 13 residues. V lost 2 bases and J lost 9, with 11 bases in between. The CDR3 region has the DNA TGTGCCAGCAGTGAAACGGGGGTAAGGCCCCAGCATTTT. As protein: CASSETGVRPQHF.

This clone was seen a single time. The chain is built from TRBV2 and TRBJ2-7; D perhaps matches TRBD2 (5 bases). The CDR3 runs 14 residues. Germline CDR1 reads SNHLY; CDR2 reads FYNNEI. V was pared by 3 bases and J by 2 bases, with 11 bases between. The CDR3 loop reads CASSDRRGPYEQYF. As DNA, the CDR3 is TGTGCCAGCAGTGACCGTCGCGGGCCCTACGAGCAGTACTTC.

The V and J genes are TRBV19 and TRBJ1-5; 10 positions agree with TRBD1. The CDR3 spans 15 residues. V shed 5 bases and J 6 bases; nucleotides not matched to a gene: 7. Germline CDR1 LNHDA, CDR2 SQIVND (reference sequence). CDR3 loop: CASSLWTGGAQPQHF. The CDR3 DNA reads TGTGCCAGTAGTCTCTGGACAGGGGGGGCTCAGCCCCAGCATTTT.

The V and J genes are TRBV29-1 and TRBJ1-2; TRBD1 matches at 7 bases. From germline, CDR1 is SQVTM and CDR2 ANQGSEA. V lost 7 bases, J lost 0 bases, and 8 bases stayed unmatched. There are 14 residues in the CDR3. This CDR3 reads CSARTGTSNYGYTF. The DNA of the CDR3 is TGCAGCGCCCGGACAGGTACTTCTAACTATGGCTACACCTTC.